Included here is one T cell receptor beta chain sequence, with context. Its antigen remains unknown. Before any sequencing was done, the ViraFEST assay used viral peptide pools to expand antigen-specific CD4+ T cells. Following culture for approximately ten days, CD4+ T cells were isolated. Prior SARS-CoV-2 infection was absent in the vaccine recipients, as shown by negative nucleocapsid antibodies. Each culture had half its medium swapped for IL-2 medium on days 3 and 7. This CDR3 region has 14 residues. Germline V gene sequence: CDR1 SGDLS, CDR2 YYNGEE. V lost 2 bases and J lost 1, with 9 bases in between. The sample belongs to a study of vaccination effects on CD4 cells after COVID-19. Study context: Two-dose BNT162b2 or mRNA-1273 vaccination was given to participants.

The repertoire was sequenced with immunoSEQ multiplex PCR; TCRdb's copy has only in-frame clones and lacks some. The table has tens of thousands of clones, roughly 79% seen once; the top ten hold roughly a tenth. Overall study results and limits: Nearly all vaccine-induced clones in healthy recipients recognized only SARS-CoV-2. Clones that were induced by infection or by vaccine showed marked contraction late after vaccination.

The source of this sequence is a human donor who received a COVID-19 vaccine. The chain joins TRBV9 to TRBJ1-1; D unclear. Sequences were derived from CD4+ T cells from PBMCs cultured with SARS-CoV-2 spike peptides, sampled before COVID-19 vaccination. In DNA, the CDR3 is TGTGCCAGCAGCGTCGACATAGGGAACACTGAAGCTTTCTTT. Its protein product is CASSVDIGNTEAFF. The entire variable domain, with the rest obtained from reference TRBV9 and TRBJ1-1, is as follows: DSGVTQTPKHLITATGQRVTLRCSPRSGDLSVYWYQQSLDQGLQFLIQYYNGEERAKGNILERFSAQQFPDLHSELNLSSLELGDSALYFCASSVDIGNTEAFFGQGTRLTVV.